The 22 T cell receptor beta chains listed next were all sequenced from one sample in a study of CD8 T cells in Susac syndrome. When the RNA was reverse transcribed, random hexamers were used with an input of roughly 0.5 to 1 ug. TCRdb passed the immunoSEQ multiplex PCR reads through MiXCR, listing each CDR3 protein once. The profile covers 120,000 to 150,000 distinct CDR3 sequences, with roughly 94% appearing a single time and 0.065% to 0.1% taken by the ten largest. The sequenced sample was CD4+ T cells from PBMCs. These receptors originate from a human donor in good health.

This clonotype showed up just a few times. The chain joins TRBV18 to TRBJ1-5; D gene ambiguous. The CDR3 is 16 amino acids. V lost 6 bases and J lost 0, with 15 bases in between. In germline, CDR1 is KGHSH, CDR2 LQKENI. CDR3 bases: TGTGCCAGCTCCCCCTCGACCAGCGATAGCAATCAGCCCCAGCATTTT. Protein product: CASSPSTSDSNQPQHF.

This chain joins TRBV4-1 and TRBJ2-5; D gene uncertain. V was trimmed by 0 bases and J by 11 bases, leaving 19 bases between them. Germline assignment: CDR1 MGHRA and CDR2 YSYEKL. The CDR3 totals 15 residues. In DNA, the CDR3 is TGCGCCAGCAGCCAAGAACCCTTCCCTCGAGCCGCTCAGTACTTC. Protein: CASSQEPFPRAAQYF.

The chain is built from TRBV5-4 and TRBJ1-1; 10 bases line up with TRBD1. V gave up 0 bases and J gave up 8 bases; unmatched junction bases: 4. The germline V gene encodes CDR1 SGHNT and CDR2 YYREEE (reference sequence). The CDR3 consists of 14 residues. This CDR3 is CASSLGQGAPEAFF. The CDR3, as DNA: TGTGCCAGCAGCTTGGGACAGGGGGCTCCGGAAGCTTTCTTT.

This chain links TRBV20-1 with TRBJ1-1, with a possible D match to TRBD1 (6 bases). Deletions cut 3 bases from V and 6 bases from J, with 20 bases between. The CDR3 contains 15 residues. In germline, CDR1 is DFQATT, CDR2 SNEGSKA (reference sequence). The CDR3: CSARKDDRPLAEAFF. DNA for the CDR3: TGCAGTGCTAGGAAAGACGACAGGCCGTTGGCTGAAGCTTTCTTT.

The chain is built from TRBV7-9 and TRBJ2-1; maybe TRBD2 (6 bases). CDR3 size: 15 residues. Germline loops: CDR1 SEHNR, CDR2 FQNEAQ (reference sequence). The V end was cut by 4 bases, the J end by 3 bases, with 13 bases between. In DNA form, the CDR3 reads TGTGCCAGCAGCTACGGCGGGATAGGCTACAATGAGCAGTTCTTC. Translated: CASSYGGIGYNEQFF.

This chain uses TRBV7-3 with TRBJ2-5; 10 nucleotides match TRBD1. The CDR3 covers 15 residues. J was trimmed by 1 base and V by 3 bases; bases with no gene match: 2. The germline V gene encodes CDR1 SGHTA and CDR2 FQGTGA. CDR3 sequence reads: CASSFGTGVQETQYF. In DNA form, the CDR3 reads TGTGCCAGCAGCTTCGGGACAGGGGTCCAAGAGACCCAGTACTTC.

As DNA, the CDR3 is TGTGCCATCCGTAAGGGGGCCCTCTACGAGCAGTACTTC. Its protein product is CAIRKGALYEQYF. This chain links TRBV6-1 with TRBJ2-7, with 7 positions matching TRBD1. With V trimmed by 10 bases and J by 3 bases, 9 bases remained unmatched. The CDR3 runs 13 residues. The germline CDR1 and CDR2 sequences are MNHNS and SASEGT.

The chain joins TRBV14 to TRBJ2-7, with 8 bases matching TRBD1. From germline, CDR1 is SGHDN and CDR2 FVKESK. The CDR3 contains 17 residues. Unmatched junction bases numbered 17, after V lost 4 bases and J lost 6 bases. CDR3 DNA: TGTGCCAGCAGCCCGATCGCTGGCCGACAGGGGCTCGGCGAGCAGTACTTC. It is translated as CASSPIAGRQGLGEQYF. The full variable domain, with the rest looked up from reference TRBV14 and TRBJ2-7, is EAGVTQFPSHSVIEKGQTVTLRCDPISGHDNLYWYRRVMGKEIKFLLHFVKESKQDESGMPNNRFLAERTGGTYSTLKVQPAELEDSGVYFCASSPIAGRQGLGEQYFGPGTRLTVT.

This chain joins TRBV20-1 and TRBJ2-7, with D maybe TRBD1 (6 bases). CDR3 size: 10 residues. In germline, CDR1 is DFQATT, CDR2 SNEGSKA (reference sequence). V lost 5 bases and J lost 4, with 6 bases in between. CDR3 in amino acids: CSAGQYEQYF. In DNA form, the CDR3 reads TGCAGTGCTGGACAGTACGAGCAGTACTTC.

A single count supports this clonotype. The chain is built from TRBV20-1 and TRBJ1-3; D unresolved. CDR1 is DFQATT, CDR2 SNEGSKA, per germline (reference sequence). Trimming removed 0 bases at V and 0 bases at J, with 12 bases between. This CDR3 has 16 residues. As DNA, the CDR3 is TGCAGTGCTAGAGATTTCGAGGGCCCCTCTGGAAACACCATATATTTT. Translated: CSARDFEGPSGNTIYF.

CDR3 sequence (DNA): TGTGCCAGCTCACCTTTGGGGGGACAGGGCCCCTACGAGCAGTACTTC. The encoded protein is CASSPLGGQGPYEQYF. This sequence joins TRBV18 and TRBJ2-7; 9 bases line up with TRBD1. CDR3 length equals 16 residues. V was clipped by 3 bases and J by 2 bases; unmatched bases: 8. In germline, CDR1 is KGHSH, CDR2 LQKENI.

The genes are TRBV29-1 and TRBJ2-2; tentatively, D is TRBD2 (6 bases). Per the germline V gene, CDR1 is SQVTM and CDR2 is ANQGSEA. The CDR3 contains 13 residues. Trimming took 7 bases from V and 2 from J, leaving 11 bases between them. The chain's CDR3 is CSGGRGNTGELFF. The DNA of the CDR3 is TGCAGCGGAGGGCGGGGAAACACCGGGGAGCTGTTTTTT.

The chain uses TRBV5-1 and TRBJ2-5, with D possibly matching TRBD2 (5 bases). The length of the CDR3 is 13 residues. V lost 0 bases to trimming and J lost 5 bases, with 8 bases between them. The germline CDR1 and CDR2 sequences are SGHRS and YFSETQ. Here the CDR3 reads CASSLVERETQYF. The DNA for the CDR3 is TGCGCCAGCAGCTTGGTGGAGCGGGAGACCCAGTACTTC.

The CDR3 is CASSETGQAFF. The CDR3 DNA reads TGTGCCAGCAGTGAAACAGGGCAAGCTTTCTTT. This chain uses TRBV2 with TRBJ1-1; tentative D call: TRBD1 (6 bases). V gave up 2 bases and J gave up 9 bases, with 7 bases separating them. Per germline, CDR1 SNHLY and CDR2 FYNNEI. The CDR3 consists of 11 residues.

The chain is built from TRBV5-6 and TRBJ2-7; D is undetermined. CDR3 length equals 15 residues. V shed 2 bases and J shed 0 bases, with 12 bases lying between them. Germline values: CDR1 SGHDT, CDR2 YYEEEE. The CDR3 reads CASSFGRPISYEQYF. CDR3 DNA: TGTGCCAGCAGCTTCGGCAGGCCAATCTCCTACGAGCAGTACTTC.

This chain connects TRBV6-1 to TRBJ1-2; 10 nucleotides agree with TRBD1. V lost 0 bases to trimming and J lost 7 bases; unmatched junction nucleotides: 2. This CDR3 is built from 14 residues. CDR1 and CDR2 (germline): MNHNS, SASEGT. The CDR3 sequence: CASSEARDRGGYTF. In DNA form, the CDR3 reads TGTGCCAGCAGTGAAGCGCGGGACAGGGGTGGCTACACCTTC.

This clonotype was counted once. The chain couples TRBV24-1 to TRBJ2-2, with TRBD1 matching 7 bases. The junction had 0 bases not matched to a gene; V was cut back by 3 bases and J by 3 bases. The CDR3 has 14 amino acids. Germline CDR1 and CDR2: KGHDR and SFDVKD. CDR3 sequence: CATSDGTDTGELFF. CDR3 nucleotides: TGTGCCACCAGTGATGGGACAGACACCGGGGAGCTGTTTTTT.

V and J are TRBV10-3 and TRBJ2-6; D is possibly TRBD1 or TRBD2 (5 bases each). Trimming cost V 8 bases and J 2 bases, with 7 bases left between them. The length of the CDR3 is 13 residues. The germline gives CDR1 ENHRY, CDR2 SYGVKD. DNA of the CDR3: TGTGCCATCGGGGGTACTGGGGCCAACGTCCTGACTTTC. It yields the protein CAIGGTGANVLTF.

The V call is TRBV2, the J call TRBJ2-3; the D is unclear. Germline CDR1 and CDR2: SNHLY and FYNNEI. V was shortened by 4 bases and J by 0 bases, with 11 bases between the two germline ends. The CDR3 extends over 15 amino acids. The chain's CDR3 is CASSADQASTDTQYF. The CDR3 nucleotides read TGTGCCAGCAGTGCCGACCAAGCTAGCACAGATACGCAGTATTTT.

In this sample, this clonotype turned up once. The chain uses TRBV7-9 and TRBJ2-3; D is undetermined. There are 16 residues in the CDR3. The V end was cut by 5 bases, the J end by 2 bases, with 17 bases between. Germline V gives CDR1 SEHNR, CDR2 FQNEAQ (reference sequence). CDR3 region: CASSPSERPLTDTQYF. CDR3 DNA sequence: TGTGCCAGCAGCCCCTCTGAGAGGCCGCTCACAGATACGCAGTATTTT. The whole variable domain, remainder taken from reference TRBV7-9 and TRBJ2-3, is DTGVSQNPRHKITKRGQNVTFRCDPISEHNRLYWYRQTLGQGPEFLTYFQNEAQLEKSRLLSDRFSAERPKGSFSTLEIQRTEQGDSAMYLCASSPSERPLTDTQYFGPGTRLTVL.

The chain couples TRBV13 to TRBJ2-1; the match to TRBD2 covers 10 bases. Per the germline V gene, CDR1 is PRHDT and CDR2 is FYEKMQ (reference sequence). V shed 3 bases and J 2 bases; nucleotides not matched to a gene: 1. The CDR3 totals 15 residues. CDR3 coding DNA: TGTGCCAGCAGCTTTACTAGCGGGACCTACAATGAGCAGTTCTTC. Protein: CASSFTSGTYNEQFF.

J is TRBJ2-7 and V is TRBV20-1, with 8 bases aligning to TRBD2. Trimming took 5 bases from V and 3 from J; bases not matched to a gene: 6. In germline, CDR1 is DFQATT, CDR2 SNEGSKA (reference sequence). The CDR3 runs 13 residues. The CDR3 nucleotides are TGCAGTGCTGGGGGGACTAGTAACTACGAGCAGTACTTC. Encoded protein: CSAGGTSNYEQYF.